This entry describes one TCR beta chain. The antigen is undetermined. This PCR relied on a set of 60 Vbeta primers and 13 Jbeta primers. Sequencing was performed with immunoSEQ multiplex PCR; in TCRdb, only in-frame clones are kept and a portion is missing. Its listing shows around 160,000 clones. This record belongs to a study of cytomegalovirus exposure and HLA in healthy donors. General observations from the study: The study designated roughly 160 TCR beta chains cytomegalovirus-associated.

There are 19 residues in the CDR3. Per the germline V gene, CDR1 is MDHEN and CDR2 is SYDVKM. With 2 bases removed from V and 2 bases from J, the gap between germline ends came to 25 bases. The genes are TRBV28 and TRBJ2-7; D is perhaps TRBD1 (5 bases). Source material: PBMCs. The source is a woman between 45 and 65 years old in good health and CMV-seronegative. CDR3 in amino acids: CASSLRAFNRPPRAYEQYF. The DNA of the CDR3 is TGTGCCAGCAGTTTAAGGGCCTTTAACAGACCCCCCAGGGCCTACGAGCAGTACTTC.